The clone carrying this TCR beta chain was detected a few times. What it recognizes is unknown. This specimen comes from a study of T cells after yellow fever vaccination. At the level of the study: Preparation of the low-cell-number fractions used SMART-Seq v4 Ultra Low Input. Study observations and caveats: Most primary-vaccination clones reappeared after the booster (approximately 97% CD4, about 87% CD8). The presence of abundant clonotypes contaminating from the bulk population was possible in FACS-sorted repertoires.

TCR cDNA, made by 5'RACE template switching, carried an added universal primer site and UMIs. TCRdb ran MiXCR on the 5' RACE reads and lists one entry per CDR3 protein. The data contain 450,000 to 650,000 distinct CDR3 sequences, approximately 13% of them singletons. Per germline, CDR1 DFQATT and CDR2 SNEGSKA (reference sequence). V shed 4 bases and J 2 bases; nucleotides not matched to a gene: 5. This CDR3 contains 13 residues. The sample was PBMCs, taken on the day of the yellow fever booster vaccination. The chain couples TRBV20-1 to TRBJ2-7; TRBD1 aligns across 7 bases. The sequence came from a man aged 25-45 years who received the YFV17D yellow fever vaccine. CDR3 sequence reads: CSATDGTAYEQYF. CDR3 DNA sequence: TGCAGTGCTACCGACGGGACAGCCTACGAGCAGTACTTC.